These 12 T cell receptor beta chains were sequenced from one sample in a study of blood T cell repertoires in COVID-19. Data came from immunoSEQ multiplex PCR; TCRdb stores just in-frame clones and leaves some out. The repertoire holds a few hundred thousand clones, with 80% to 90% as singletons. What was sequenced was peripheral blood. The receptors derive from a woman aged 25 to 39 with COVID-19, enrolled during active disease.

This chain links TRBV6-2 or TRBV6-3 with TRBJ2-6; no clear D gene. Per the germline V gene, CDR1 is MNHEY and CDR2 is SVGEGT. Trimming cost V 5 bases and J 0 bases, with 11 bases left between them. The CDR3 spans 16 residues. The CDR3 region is CASSLGLGSGANVLTF. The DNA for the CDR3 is TGTGCCAGCAGTCTTGGGCTGGGCTCTGGGGCCAACGTCCTGACTTTC.

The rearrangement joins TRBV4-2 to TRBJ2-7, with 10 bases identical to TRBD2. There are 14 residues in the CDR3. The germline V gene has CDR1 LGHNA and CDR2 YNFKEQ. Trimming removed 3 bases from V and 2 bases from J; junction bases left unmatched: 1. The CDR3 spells CASSQTSGPYEQYF. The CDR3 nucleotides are TGTGCCAGCAGCCAGACTAGCGGGCCCTACGAGCAGTACTTC.

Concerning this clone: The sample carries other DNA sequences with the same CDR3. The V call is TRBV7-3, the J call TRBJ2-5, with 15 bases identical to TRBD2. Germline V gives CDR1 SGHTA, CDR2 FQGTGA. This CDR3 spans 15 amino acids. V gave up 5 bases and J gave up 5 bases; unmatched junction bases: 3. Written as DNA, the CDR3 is TGTGCCAGCAGCCCCGGGACTAGCGGGAGGGAGACCCAGTACTTC. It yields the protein CASSPGTSGRETQYF.

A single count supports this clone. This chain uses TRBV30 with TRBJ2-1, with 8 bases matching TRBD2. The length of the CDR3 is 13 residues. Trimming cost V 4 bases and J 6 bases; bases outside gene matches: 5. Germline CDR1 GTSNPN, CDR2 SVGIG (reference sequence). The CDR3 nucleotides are TGTGCCTGGACCAGTAGCGGGGCCAATGAGCAGTTCTTC. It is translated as CAWTSSGANEQFF.

The CDR3, as DNA: TGTGCCAGCAGTGAGGACTGGGCGGACGAGCAGTACTTC. It specifies CASSEDWADEQYF. The chain carries TRBV2 and TRBJ2-7, with D perhaps matching TRBD2 (5 bases). Trimming took off 3 bases at V and 5 bases at J, with 11 bases between the two ends. The germline gives CDR1 SNHLY, CDR2 FYNNEI. The CDR3 sequence is 13 residues long.

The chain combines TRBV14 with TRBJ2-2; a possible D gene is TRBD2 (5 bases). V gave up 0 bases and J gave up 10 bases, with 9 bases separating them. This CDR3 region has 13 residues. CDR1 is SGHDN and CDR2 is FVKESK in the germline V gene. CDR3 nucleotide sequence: TGTGCCAGCAGCCAAGATTTGCGGGCGGAGCTGTTTTTT. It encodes CASSQDLRAELFF. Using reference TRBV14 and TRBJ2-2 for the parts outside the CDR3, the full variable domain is EAGVTQFPSHSVIEKGQTVTLRCDPISGHDNLYWYRRVMGKEIKFLLHFVKESKQDESGMPNNRFLAERTGGTYSTLKVQPAELEDSGVYFCASSQDLRAELFFGEGSRLTVL.

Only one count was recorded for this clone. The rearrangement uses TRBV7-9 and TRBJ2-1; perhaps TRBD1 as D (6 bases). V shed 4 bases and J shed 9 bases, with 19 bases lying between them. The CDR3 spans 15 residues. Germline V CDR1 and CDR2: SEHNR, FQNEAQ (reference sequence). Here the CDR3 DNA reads TGTGCCAGCAGCTCCCTGGGGGCCGCAGTTTCTGAGCAGTTCTTC. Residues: CASSSLGAAVSEQFF.

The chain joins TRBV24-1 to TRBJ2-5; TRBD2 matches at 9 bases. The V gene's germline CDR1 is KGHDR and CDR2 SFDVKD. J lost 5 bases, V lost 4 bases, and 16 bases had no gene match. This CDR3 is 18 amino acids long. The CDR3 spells CATSDPSGKGGLWETQYF. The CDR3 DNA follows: TGTGCCACCAGTGACCCTAGCGGGAAAGGGGGCTTGTGGGAGACCCAGTACTTC.

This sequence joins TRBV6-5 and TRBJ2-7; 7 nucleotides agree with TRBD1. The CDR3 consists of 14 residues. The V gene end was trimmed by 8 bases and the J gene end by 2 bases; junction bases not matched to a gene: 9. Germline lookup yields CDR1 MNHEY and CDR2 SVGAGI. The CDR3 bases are TGTGCCAGCGGCCGACAGGGCCTAACCTACGAGCAGTACTTC. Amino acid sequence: CASGRQGLTYEQYF.

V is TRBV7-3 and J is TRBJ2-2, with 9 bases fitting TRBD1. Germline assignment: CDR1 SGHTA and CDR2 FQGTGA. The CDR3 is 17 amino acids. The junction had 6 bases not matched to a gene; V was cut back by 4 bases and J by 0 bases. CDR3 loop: CASSSLRDRANTGELFF. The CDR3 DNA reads TGTGCCAGCAGCTCGCTCCGGGACAGGGCGAACACCGGGGAGCTGTTTTTT.

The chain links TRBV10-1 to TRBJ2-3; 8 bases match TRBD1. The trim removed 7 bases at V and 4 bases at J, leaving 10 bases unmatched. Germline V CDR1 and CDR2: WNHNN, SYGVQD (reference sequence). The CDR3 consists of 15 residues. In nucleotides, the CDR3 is TGCGCCAGCAAACTCGACAGGGGCAGCGCAGATACGCAGTATTTT. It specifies CASKLDRGSADTQYF.

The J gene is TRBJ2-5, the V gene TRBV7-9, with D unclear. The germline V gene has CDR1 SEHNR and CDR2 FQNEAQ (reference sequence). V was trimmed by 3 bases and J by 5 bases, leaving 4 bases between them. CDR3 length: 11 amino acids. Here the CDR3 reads CASSFAETQYF. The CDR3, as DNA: TGTGCCAGCAGCTTTGCGGAGACCCAGTACTTC.